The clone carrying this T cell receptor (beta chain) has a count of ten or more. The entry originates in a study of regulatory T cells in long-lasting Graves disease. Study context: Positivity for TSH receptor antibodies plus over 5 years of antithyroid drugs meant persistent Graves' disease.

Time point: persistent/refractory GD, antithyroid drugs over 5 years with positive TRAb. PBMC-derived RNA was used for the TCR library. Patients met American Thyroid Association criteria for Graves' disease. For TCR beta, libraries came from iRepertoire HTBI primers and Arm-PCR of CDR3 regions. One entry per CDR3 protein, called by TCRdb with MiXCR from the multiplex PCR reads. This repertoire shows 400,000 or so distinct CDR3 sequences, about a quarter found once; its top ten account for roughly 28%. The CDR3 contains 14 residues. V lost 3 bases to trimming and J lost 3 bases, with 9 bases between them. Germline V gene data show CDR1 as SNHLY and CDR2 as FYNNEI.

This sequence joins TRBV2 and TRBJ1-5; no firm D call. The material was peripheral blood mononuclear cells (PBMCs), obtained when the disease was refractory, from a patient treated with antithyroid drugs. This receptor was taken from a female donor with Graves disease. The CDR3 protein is CASSDGGLNQPQHF. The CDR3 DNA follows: TGTGCCAGCAGTGACGGCGGTCTCAATCAGCCCCAGCATTTT.